One and the same sample provided the 2 T cell receptor beta chains below, sequenced in a study of shared clonotypes between healthy human individuals. Measured with immunoSEQ multiplex PCR; TCRdb has only the in-frame clones, and not every one. The sample lists approximately 1.5 million clones, under 99% occurring once. The sample was naive CD4+ T cells sorted from blood. The subset here: CD45RA+ positively selected. The receptors stem from a man aged 25-45 years in good health.

The chain is built from TRBV7-2 and TRBJ1-2; no clear D gene. Trimming cost V 4 bases and J 4 bases, with 13 bases left between them. CDR1 is SGHTA, CDR2 FQGNSA, per germline. This CDR3 region has 14 residues. The CDR3 spells CASSYNLGSYGYTF. The CDR3 nucleotides read TGTGCCAGCAGCTATAACCTAGGGAGCTATGGCTACACCTTC. Together with reference TRBV7-2 and TRBJ1-2, the CDR3 gives the full variable domain: GAGVSQSPSNKVTEKGKDVELRCDPISGHTALYWYRQSLGQGLEFLIYFQGNSAPDKSGLPSDRFSAERTGGSVSTLTIQRTQQEDSAVYLCASSYNLGSYGYTFGSGTRLTVV.

This sequence joins TRBV29-1 and TRBJ2-5; 10 bases align to TRBD2. The V gene end was trimmed by 4 bases and the J gene end by 2 bases; junction bases not matched to a gene: 4. CDR1 is SQVTM, CDR2 ANQGSEA, per germline. This CDR3 comprises 14 residues. The CDR3 DNA is TGCAGCGTTGGAAGCGGGAGGGGGCAAGAGACCCAGTACTTC. It is translated as CSVGSGRGQETQYF.